This T cell receptor beta chain comes out of a study of shared clonotypes between healthy human individuals. The study's findings and limits: Shared clonotypes across all four donors exceeded non-shared ones in generation probability. In general, naive subsets displayed greater estimated richness than memory subsets did.

Authors' analysis steps: Junction-only sequences produced by ImmunoSEQ had no quality scores, so filtering differed. The data were produced by immunoSEQ multiplex PCR, yet TCRdb's version contains in-frame clones alone and is incomplete. Clonal size and the V and J genes are those of that table, whereas D and trimming came from the DNA. The sample contains roughly 700,000 clones, around 72% of which appear only once. Splitting the CD4+ cells yielded a CD45RA+ naive subset and a CD45RA-negative memory subset. As to this clone: Its antigen is as yet unknown. Compared with germline, one end of the junction differs, possibly owing to a read error.

This CDR3 region has 11 residues. CDR1 is WNHNN and CDR2 is SYGVQD in the germline V gene (reference sequence). This chain uses TRBV10-1 with TRBJ1-5, with unresolved D. This TCR was sampled from a woman in her twenties or thirties in good health. Material: memory CD4+ T cells sorted from blood. This sample's subset: CD45RA-negative fraction. Written as DNA, the CDR3 is TGCGCCAGCGGTGAGGCGCCGCCCCAGCATTTT. This codes for CASGEAPPQHF.